These 7 T cell receptor beta chains originate from one sample sequenced in a study of response to subunit inactivated influenza vaccine. TCRdb re-derived calls from the RT-PCR reads in MiXCR, one entry per CDR3 protein. The sample includes around 760,000 distinct CDR3 sequences, approximately 13% of them seen just once. Here the sequenced sample was PBMCs from blood, taken 14 to 15 days before vaccination. These receptors were collected from a middle-aged man who received an inactivated influenza vaccine.

This clonotype turned up a few times. The chain uses TRBV28 and TRBJ2-3, with 9 bases matching TRBD2. The V gene end was trimmed by 3 bases and the J gene end by 4 bases; junction bases not matched to a gene: 8. The CDR3 sequence is 16 residues long. The germline V gene has CDR1 MDHEN and CDR2 SYDVKM. CDR3 in amino acids: CASSFPAAGGPDTQYF. In DNA form, the CDR3 reads TGTGCCAGCAGTTTCCCCGCGGCGGGAGGGCCAGATACGCAGTATTTT.

This sequence joins TRBV2 and TRBJ2-3; no firm D call. The CDR3 has 14 residues. Germline CDR1 reads SNHLY; CDR2 reads FYNNEI. The V gene lost 6 bases and the J gene lost 2 bases, with 12 bases spanning the gap. The CDR3 here is CASSQRVITDTQYF. CDR3 nucleotides: TGTGCCAGCAGCCAACGGGTCATCACAGATACGCAGTATTTT.

In its sample, this clonotype was seen many times. The chain uses TRBV6-2 or TRBV6-3 and TRBJ2-1; 9 nucleotides match TRBD2. The CDR3 extends over 18 amino acids. Germline CDR1 is MNHEY and CDR2 is SVGEGT. Trimming took 0 bases from V and 6 from J; bases not matched to a gene: 12. The CDR3 coding sequence is TGTGCCAGCAGTTACTCGCGGTATAAGAGCGGGAGGTTCAATGAGCAGTTCTTC. Protein: CASSYSRYKSGRFNEQFF.

This chain uses TRBV20-1 with TRBJ2-7; TRBD2 agrees at 12 bases. The CDR3 is made up of 16 amino acids. V trimming: 3 bases; J trimming: 4 bases; junction bases outside the gene matches: 10. Germline loops: CDR1 DFQATT, CDR2 SNEGSKA (reference sequence). The CDR3 nucleotides are TGCAGTGCTAGGGACATCGGACTAGCGGGACCATACGAGCAGTACTTC. This translates into CSARDIGLAGPYEQYF.

This clonotype was seen more than once but under ten times. The V gene is TRBV12-3 or TRBV12-4, the J gene TRBJ2-1; D not certain. Trimming took off 2 bases at V and 4 bases at J, with 15 bases between the two ends. The CDR3 consists of 16 residues. DNA of the CDR3: TGTGCCAGCAGTTTACAAGGGCAGGTCTATTACAATGAGCAGTTCTTC. The encoded protein is CASSLQGQVYYNEQFF.

V is TRBV5-1 and J is TRBJ1-1; 10 nucleotides line up with TRBD1. The CDR3 has 16 amino acids. In germline, CDR1 is SGHRS, CDR2 YFSETQ. V gave up 0 bases and J gave up 5 bases; unmatched junction bases: 7. The CDR3 nucleotides are TGCGCCAGCAGCTTGGTTGTGACAGGGGGCGGAACTGAAGCTTTCTTT. This translates into CASSLVVTGGGTEAFF.

The rearrangement uses TRBV4-3 and TRBJ2-7; perhaps TRBD2 as D (6 bases). Trimming stripped 0 bases from V and 4 bases from J, with 13 bases between. Per the germline V gene, CDR1 is LGHNA and CDR2 is YSLEER. This CDR3 is built from 15 residues. The CDR3 protein is CASSQDVATSYEQYF. The CDR3 bases are TGCGCCAGCAGCCAAGATGTCGCGACTAGTTACGAGCAGTACTTC.